This passage covers 11 T cell receptor beta chains from one sample sequenced in a study of a mutant IDH1 vaccine in newly diagnosed glioma. Time point noted: baseline, week 1 (first vaccination visit). Treatment noted: pre-vaccination baseline after standard-of-care therapy. The method was immunoSEQ multiplex PCR; TCRdb's version includes in-frame clones alone and lacks a portion of them. Among 85,000 to 100,000 clones listed, roughly 90% were seen once. Here the sequenced sample was PBMCs, taken from a glioma patient treated with radiotherapy, temozolomide or both. All receptors come from a woman aged 45-59 years with glioma.

The chain combines TRBV7-8 with TRBJ2-7; the D gene is possibly TRBD1 (6 bases). CDR3 length: 15 amino acids. CDR1 and CDR2 from the germline V gene are SGHVS and FQNEAQ. V was trimmed by 3 bases and J by 4 bases, leaving 16 bases between them. CDR3 sequence (DNA): TGTGCCAGCAGCTTCTTACAGGGTCCAGGGTACGAGCAGTACTTC. This gives the protein CASSFLQGPGYEQYF.

This rearrangement joins TRBV28 to TRBJ2-7; 11 positions match TRBD2. Per the germline V gene, CDR1 is MDHEN and CDR2 is SYDVKM. V was pared by 8 bases and J by 5 bases, with 8 bases of the junction left unmatched. The CDR3 is 14 residues long. DNA for the CDR3: TGTGCCAGCCGCTCTAGCGGGGGGAGCCACGAGCAGTACTTC. Protein product: CASRSSGGSHEQYF.

The V and J genes are TRBV27 and TRBJ1-6; the D gene is possibly TRBD1 (6 bases). Trimming stripped 8 bases from V and 14 bases from J, with 19 bases between. Germline-derived CDR1 and CDR2 are MNHEY and SMNVEV (reference sequence). The CDR3 consists of 13 residues. The CDR3 loop reads CASCIQGGGALHF. DNA of the CDR3: TGTGCCAGCTGTATACAGGGAGGGGGGGCCCTCCACTTT.

The chain has TRBV19 and TRBJ2-7, with D possibly matching TRBD2 (6 bases). Trimming shortened V by 6 bases and J by 3 bases, and 12 bases separated the two germline ends. The CDR3 covers 13 residues. CDR1 and CDR2 (germline): LNHDA, SQIVND (reference sequence). CDR3 protein: CASSSSGDYEQYF. CDR3 DNA: TGTGCCAGTAGCTCCTCGGGGGACTACGAGCAGTACTTC.

The chain joins TRBV14 to TRBJ1-2; 11 nucleotides line up with TRBD1. The CDR3 runs to 14 residues. Germline-derived CDR1 and CDR2 are SGHDN and FVKESK. V was pared by 4 bases and J by 7 bases, with 5 bases of the junction left unmatched. The DNA for the CDR3 is TGTGCCAGCAGCCTGGACAGGGGGCTCGGTGGCTACACCTTC. It encodes CASSLDRGLGGYTF.

The chain is built from TRBV6-1 and TRBJ2-5, with D hard to call. Germline CDR1 is MNHNS and CDR2 is SASEGT. The V end lost 6 bases, the J end lost 7 bases, and 6 bases lay between the germline ends. CDR3 length: 10 residues. The CDR3 is CASRGATQYF. The CDR3 region has the DNA TGTGCCAGCAGGGGCGCGACCCAGTACTTC.

The chain combines TRBV6-1 with TRBJ2-7, with 11 bases that match TRBD2. Germline V gene lookup returns CDR1 MNHNS and CDR2 SASEGT. The CDR3 is made up of 18 amino acids. V dropped 3 bases and J dropped 6; count of bases not matched to a gene: 16. In DNA form, the CDR3 reads TGTGCCAGCAGTGAGGACTCCGGGGGCTCTAGCGGGAGGATCGAGCAGTACTTC. This translates into CASSEDSGGSSGRIEQYF.

The gene calls are TRBV28 and TRBJ2-2; possibly TRBD1 for D (6 bases). Germline lookup yields CDR1 MDHEN and CDR2 SYDVKM. Trimming removed 5 bases at V and 5 bases at J, with 9 bases between. The CDR3 is 13 residues long. CDR3 bases: TGTGCCAGCAGTCTCGGACAGACCGGGGAGCTGTTTTTT. It is translated as CASSLGQTGELFF.

The chain recombines TRBV7-6 with TRBJ2-1; 7 bases match TRBD2. Trimming took 3 bases from V and 6 from J; bases not matched to a gene: 8. The CDR3 sequence is 15 residues long. Germline values: CDR1 SGHVS, CDR2 FNYEAQ. CDR3 sequence (DNA): TGTGCCAGCAGCTTTACGACGGGAGGTTTCAATGAGCAGTTCTTC. This codes for CASSFTTGGFNEQFF.

V gene TRBV10-3 combines with J gene TRBJ1-4; 9 bases map to TRBD1. CDR3 length: 15 amino acids. Germline lookup yields CDR1 ENHRY and CDR2 SYGVKD. The junction had 6 bases not matched to a gene; V was cut back by 6 bases and J by 4 bases. CDR3 protein: CAISRDRDGNEKLFF. In DNA form, the CDR3 reads TGTGCCATCAGCCGGGACAGGGACGGTAATGAAAAACTGTTTTTT.

This rearrangement joins TRBV11-2 to TRBJ2-7; D uncertain. V shed 0 bases and J shed 2 bases, with 8 bases lying between them. The V gene's germline CDR1 is SGHAT and CDR2 FQNNGV. The CDR3 is 14 residues long. CDR3 residues: CASSLEDGPYEQYF. In nucleotides, the CDR3 is TGTGCCAGCAGCTTAGAGGACGGCCCCTACGAGCAGTACTTC.